The 26 T cell receptor beta chains listed next were all sequenced from one sample in a study of human T cells and chemical hapten exposure (dated by TCRdb to the early 2020s). What this sample's time point label stands for: patch test 2, 6 weeks after DPC sensitization. What this sample's treatment or condition label stands for: therapeutic diphenylcyclopropenone sensitization with weekly scalp DPC. The library was produced with RACE. TCRdb names NextSeq 500 as the instrument used. The public sequencing data were trimmed at Q25 with fastp and processed into clonotypes with MiXCR by TCRdb, which kept only in-frame beta chains. Each entry merges the rows of one CDR3 protein and shows their most common DNA and genes. A total of over 35,000 distinct CDR3 sequences appear in this sample, just under 9% of them only once. Together, the top ten hold about 15% of the sample. Sequencing was performed on whole blood, taken in connection with sensitization to the hapten diphenylcyclopropenone (DPC). These receptors all stem from a woman aged 35 to 49 with alopecia areata. Some clones in this sample may be carry-over from other donors' samples.

There are many counts of this clonotype. This sequence joins TRBV4-3 and TRBJ2-7; the D is unclear. From germline, CDR1 is LGHNA and CDR2 YSLEER. This CDR3 contains 13 residues. Trimming took off 5 bases at V and 0 bases at J, with 8 bases between the two ends. CDR3 region: CASSSAASYEQYF. The DNA of the CDR3 is TGCGCCAGCAGCTCTGCGGCCTCCTACGAGCAGTACTTC.

This clonotype was detected a few times. The V and J genes are TRBV6-2 or TRBV6-3 and TRBJ1-1, with 7 positions matching TRBD1. CDR1 MNHEY and CDR2 SVGEGT come from the germline V gene. The CDR3 has 18 amino acids. The V segment lost 2 bases and the J segment 1 base; nucleotides outside the gene matches: 13. The DNA of the CDR3 is TGTGCCAGCAGTTACCCCCAACTCCGGACAGGCCCGAACACTGAAGCTTTCTTT. Translated: CASSYPQLRTGPNTEAFF.

This clonotype appeared many times. The chain recombines TRBV18 with TRBJ2-7, with TRBD1 matching over 7 bases. Unmatched junction bases numbered 12, after V lost 4 bases and J lost 3 bases. Germline V gene sequence: CDR1 KGHSH, CDR2 LQKENI. The CDR3 spans 16 residues. Here the CDR3 DNA reads TGTGCCAGCTCACGAACTCAGGGGGTGATTAACTACGAGCAGTACTTC. Protein product: CASSRTQGVINYEQYF. Full variable domain (rest looked up from reference TRBV18 and TRBJ2-7): NAGVMQNPRHLVRRRGQEARLRCSPMKGHSHVYWYRQLPEEGLKFMVYLQKENIIDESGMPKERFSAEFPKEGPSILRIQQVVRGDSAAYFCASSRTQGVINYEQYFGPGTRLTVT.

In its sample, this clonotype was seen once. The J gene is TRBJ2-4, the V gene TRBV4-3; 7 positions match TRBD1. V lost 0 bases, J lost 0 bases, and 8 bases stayed unmatched. CDR3 length: 18 residues. Germline CDR1 and CDR2: LGHNA and YSLEER. The CDR3 sequence is CASSQDPLTGIAKNIQYF. CDR3 sequence (DNA): TGCGCCAGCAGCCAAGACCCTTTGACAGGGATAGCCAAAAACATTCAGTACTTC.

This clonotype has ten or more counts. This chain joins TRBV9 and TRBJ2-1; tentative D call: TRBD2 (7 bases). Germline V gene lookup returns CDR1 SGDLS and CDR2 YYNGEE. The germline V and J ends were trimmed by 1 base and 6 bases, with 17 bases remaining between them. This CDR3 comprises 16 residues. The chain's CDR3 is CASSVLSRGGANEQFF. Written as DNA, the CDR3 is TGTGCCAGCAGCGTATTATCCCGAGGGGGGGCCAATGAGCAGTTCTTC.

This clonotype has ten or more counts. V and J are TRBV20-1 and TRBJ2-1; 10 bases align to TRBD2. CDR3 length: 19 amino acids. CDR1 is DFQATT, CDR2 SNEGSKA, per germline (reference sequence). Trimming took 4 bases from V and 0 from J; bases not matched to a gene: 15. The CDR3, as DNA: TGCAGTGCTACCCATGGGTATAGCGGGGGGCCTGGCTCCTACAATGAGCAGTTCTTC. Its protein is CSATHGYSGGPGSYNEQFF.

This clonotype was counted a few times. This rearrangement joins TRBV10-3 to TRBJ2-3; D unclear. Per the germline V gene, CDR1 is ENHRY and CDR2 is SYGVKD. V lost 4 bases to trimming and J lost 9 bases, with 14 bases between them. The CDR3 extends over 13 amino acids. CDR3 loop: CAISGDPERTQYF. Here the CDR3 DNA reads TGTGCCATCAGTGGAGACCCGGAAAGGACGCAGTATTTT.

This clonotype was detected many times. The rearrangement uses TRBV2 and TRBJ1-6; unclear D gene. CDR3 length: 14 amino acids. Trimming took 9 bases from V and 7 from J, leaving 16 bases between them. CDR1 and CDR2 from the germline V gene are SNHLY and FYNNEI. CDR3 sequence reads: CASKVLRENSPLHF. CDR3 DNA: TGTGCCAGTAAGGTGTTAAGGGAAAATTCACCCCTCCACTTT. The whole variable domain, filled in from reference TRBV2 and TRBJ1-6, reads EPEVTQTPSHQVTQMGQEVILRCVPISNHLYFYWYRQILGQKVEFLVSFYNNEISEKSEIFDDQFSVERPDGSNFTLKIRSTKLEDSAMYFCASKVLRENSPLHFGNGTRLTVT.

This clonotype was recorded many times. The V gene is TRBV29-1, the J gene TRBJ1-1, with no clear D. V gave up 4 bases and J gave up 6 bases, with 15 bases separating them. The CDR3 sequence is 13 residues long. Looked up from germline, CDR1 is SQVTM and CDR2 is ANQGSEA. The CDR3 DNA reads TGCAGCGTTGGAGGCAGGATGAGGTCTGAAGCTTTCTTT. Encoded protein: CSVGGRMRSEAFF.

The chain joins TRBV29-1 to TRBJ1-1; TRBD1 agrees at 7 bases. The V gene's germline CDR1 is SQVTM and CDR2 ANQGSEA. Germline trimming cut 7 bases from V and 3 bases from J; bases unmatched to any gene: 14. This CDR3 has 15 amino acids. CDR3 DNA: TGCAGCGCCCGACCAACCACAGGGGCGGACACTGAAGCTTTCTTT. Translating it yields CSARPTTGADTEAFF.

This clonotype has ten or more counts. This chain connects TRBV21-1 to TRBJ1-3. TRBV21-1 is classified as a pseudogene. The CDR3 runs to 12 residues. DNA for the CDR3: TGTGCCAGCAGCTCCGAGGGAAACACCATATATTTT. This codes for CASSSEGNTIYF.

This clonotype has a count of ten or more. The genes are TRBV24-1 and TRBJ2-1, with D perhaps matching TRBD1 or TRBD2 (5 bases each). The CDR3 sequence is 13 residues long. CDR1 and CDR2 from the germline V gene are KGHDR and SFDVKD. V was trimmed by 2 bases and J by 4 bases, leaving 5 bases between them. CDR3 nucleotides: TGTGCCACCAGTGATTGGGGGTACAATGAGCAGTTCTTC. Translating gives CATSDWGYNEQFF.

Points on this clonotype: This clone may be a read error of a much larger clone one base away. This chain uses TRBV11-2 with TRBJ1-1; D is perhaps TRBD1 (5 bases). From germline, CDR1 is SGHAT and CDR2 FQNNGV. With 8 bases removed from V and 6 bases from J, the gap between germline ends came to 16 bases. The CDR3 totals 13 residues. The CDR3 DNA reads TGTGCCAGCTCCCGACAGAGATCCGCTGAAGCTTTCTTT. It encodes CASSRQRSAEAFF. Full variable domain (missing parts from reference TRBV11-2 and TRBJ1-1): EAGVAQSPRYKIIEKRQSVAFWCNPISGHATLYWYQQILGQGPKLLIQFQNNGVVDDSQLPKDRFSAERLKGVDSTLKIQPAKLEDSAVYLCASSRQRSAEAFFGQGTRLTVV.

This clonotype was detected many times. The V and J genes are TRBV6-2 or TRBV6-3 and TRBJ1-2, with D possibly being TRBD1 (6 bases). The CDR3 has 13 amino acids. The V gene lost 10 bases and the J gene lost 2 bases, with 14 bases spanning the gap. CDR1 and CDR2 (germline): MNHEY, SVGEGT. This CDR3 reads CAMRRGQNYGYTF. The CDR3 region has the DNA TGTGCCATGCGAAGGGGACAAAACTATGGCTACACCTTC.

This clonotype was observed at least ten times. The chain combines TRBV2 with TRBJ2-3; no definite D call. V gave up 4 bases and J gave up 4 bases, with 12 bases separating them. In germline, CDR1 is SNHLY, CDR2 FYNNEI. The CDR3 is 14 residues long. DNA of the CDR3: TGTGCCAGCAGTGTAAGACCACCTTCAGATACGCAGTATTTT. Protein: CASSVRPPSDTQYF.

This clonotype was counted ten times or more. The genes are TRBV20-1 and TRBJ2-2; 8 bases map to TRBD2. Trimming removed 5 bases from V and 1 base from J; junction bases left unmatched: 9. Germline CDR1 and CDR2: DFQATT and SNEGSKA (reference sequence). This CDR3 is built from 16 residues. CDR3 nucleotides: TGCAGTGCTCCCTATAGCGGGGCCCAGAACACCGGGGAGCTGTTTTTT. Translation gives CSAPYSGAQNTGELFF.

This chain connects TRBV4-3 to TRBJ2-7; 12 nucleotides agree with TRBD1. CDR3 length: 14 residues. CDR1 LGHNA and CDR2 YSLEER come from the germline V gene. After removal of 3 bases from V and 5 bases from J, the junction contained 2 bases not matched to a gene. The CDR3 DNA is TGCGCCAGCAGCCAGGGACAGGGGGCCGACGAGCAGTACTTC. Its translation is CASSQGQGADEQYF.

This clonotype was seen many times. The V call is TRBV4-3, the J call TRBJ1-4, with 7 positions matching TRBD1. The CDR3 has 16 residues. Germline loops: CDR1 LGHNA, CDR2 YSLEER. V lost 0 bases to trimming and J lost 4 bases; unmatched junction nucleotides: 5. As DNA, the CDR3 is TGCGCCAGCAGCCAAGAACGACAGGGCGGTAATGAAAAACTGTTTTTT. Its translation is CASSQERQGGNEKLFF.

This clonotype has a count of ten or more. The chain is built from TRBV4-3 and TRBJ2-3; the match to TRBD2 covers 7 bases. Germline loops: CDR1 LGHNA, CDR2 YSLEER. V lost 0 bases and J lost 4; bases outside the gene matches: 7. The CDR3 covers 16 residues. Written as DNA, the CDR3 is TGCGCCAGCAGCCAAGAGGGTACACGGGGGGCAGATACGCAGTATTTT. As protein: CASSQEGTRGADTQYF.

This clonotype was observed a handful of times. J is TRBJ2-7 and V is TRBV5-6; a weak D match, TRBD1 (7 bases). The CDR3 runs 14 residues. V gave up 4 bases and J gave up 6 bases, with 17 bases separating them. Per germline, CDR1 SGHDT and CDR2 YYEEEE. Here the CDR3 reads CASSRRRGQSEQYF. The CDR3 DNA follows: TGTGCCAGCAGCCGCCGGAGGGGGCAAAGCGAGCAGTACTTC. Full variable domain (outside the CDR3, taken from reference TRBV5-6 and TRBJ2-7): DAGVTQSPTHLIKTRGQQVTLRCSPKSGHDTVSWYQQALGQGPQFIFQYYEEEERQRGNFPDRFSGHQFPNYSSELNVNALLLGDSALYLCASSRRRGQSEQYFGPGTRLTVT.

This clonotype showed up many times. The CDR3 end shows no conserved phenylalanine or tryptophan, and so a read error is likely. No DNA is shown, since the ends of the CDR3 on it are uncertain; the CDR3 is the one TCRdb lists. The gene calls are TRBV24-1 and TRBJ1-6. The CDR3 spans 8 amino acids, including both terminal residues. Germline V gene data show CDR1 as KGHDR and CDR2 as SFDVKD. This chain's CDR3 is CATSPSLP.

The chain joins TRBV28 to TRBJ2-7; tentatively, D is TRBD2 (6 bases). Germline CDR1 and CDR2: MDHEN and SYDVKM. This CDR3 is built from 14 residues. V shed 2 bases and J shed 1 base, with 9 bases lying between them. The CDR3 protein is CASSLRGNSYEQYF. The CDR3 DNA is TGTGCCAGCAGTTTACGGGGGAATTCCTACGAGCAGTACTTC.

This clonotype was observed a handful of times. The chain joins TRBV30 to TRBJ2-7, with D possibly matching TRBD2 (7 bases). V shed 2 bases and J shed 3 bases, with 11 bases lying between them. The germline V gene encodes CDR1 GTSNPN and CDR2 SVGIG (reference sequence). The CDR3 has 13 residues. The CDR3, as DNA: TGTGCCTGGAGTCAGGGGAGGGGCTACGAGCAGTACTTC. The encoded protein is CAWSQGRGYEQYF.

This clonotype was recorded a few times. The chain employs TRBV10-2 and TRBJ2-7; D remains ambiguous. This CDR3 region has 12 residues. CDR1 and CDR2 (germline): WSHSY, SAAADI. V was cut by 6 bases and J by 2 bases, with 8 bases left in between. CDR3 DNA sequence: TGCGCCAGCAGCCCCACCCCCTACGAGCAGTACTTC. Its protein is CASSPTPYEQYF.

In this sample, this clonotype turned up many times. The chain uses TRBV29-1 and TRBJ2-5; D not resolved. The CDR3 has 13 amino acids. Germline V gene sequence: CDR1 SQVTM, CDR2 ANQGSEA. Trimming removed 3 bases at V and 2 bases at J, with 10 bases between. The CDR3 bases are TGCAGCGTTGATAGGCCCCCTCAAGAGACCCAGTACTTC. Translating gives CSVDRPPQETQYF.

The chain links TRBV2 to TRBJ2-2; TRBD2 matches at 7 bases. The length of the CDR3 is 15 residues. In germline, CDR1 is SNHLY, CDR2 FYNNEI. V gave up 8 bases and J gave up 5 bases; unmatched junction bases: 11. The CDR3 region is CASGPSGAPTGELFF. DNA of the CDR3: TGTGCCAGCGGCCCCAGCGGGGCCCCAACCGGGGAGCTGTTTTTT. The full variable domain, in which reference TRBV2 and TRBJ2-2 provide the parts outside the CDR3, is EPEVTQTPSHQVTQMGQEVILRCVPISNHLYFYWYRQILGQKVEFLVSFYNNEISEKSEIFDDQFSVERPDGSNFTLKIRSTKLEDSAMYFCASGPSGAPTGELFFGEGSRLTVL.